The present T cell receptor (beta chain) was sequenced within a study of T cell repertoires in cytomegalovirus infection. TCRdb re-called the reads through MiXCR, storing one row per CDR3 protein. Of approximately 160,000 distinct CDR3 sequences listed, about 15% are singletons. This clonotype was seen repeatedly, ten times or more. Its specificity is unknown. Study-wide findings and caveats: The ex vivo response was dominated by HLA-C-restricted CMV-specific TCR beta clonotypes.

This CDR3 spans 13 amino acids. V was pared by 6 bases and J by 4 bases, with 15 bases between. The germline CDR1 and CDR2 sequences are DFQATT and SNEGSKA (reference sequence). The chain recombines TRBV20-1 with TRBJ1-1, with D perhaps matching TRBD1 (6 bases). Sequenced material: CD8+ T cells from PBMCs. The sequence was collected from a human donor in good health (CMV status not recorded). Some clones in this sample may be carry-over from other donors' samples. CDR3 amino acids: CSAPGTLITEAFF. CDR3 DNA sequence: TGCAGTGCGCCCGGGACACTCATCACTGAAGCTTTCTTT.